Following are 20 T cell receptor beta chains from one sample sequenced in a study of blood T cell repertoires in COVID-19. Clones were read by immunoSEQ multiplex PCR, and TCRdb kept only the in-frame ones, dropping some. There are around 68,000 clones in the sample; approximately 80% occur only once, and approximately 10% lies in the top ten. What was sequenced was peripheral blood. These receptors all stem from a woman aged 45-60 years with acute or convalescent COVID-19.

This sequence joins TRBV2 and TRBJ1-2; 10 nucleotides line up with TRBD1. CDR1 is SNHLY and CDR2 is FYNNEI in the germline V gene. V shed 9 bases, J shed 4 bases, and the junction held 2 bases outside the gene matches. The CDR3 totals 12 residues. CDR3 DNA: TGTGCCAGGGGGACAGGGGTCTATGGCTACACCTTC. It codes for CARGTGVYGYTF.

The CDR3: CASSKPTSNTDTQYF. The DNA of the CDR3 is TGTGCCAGCAGCAAACCCACTAGTAACACAGATACGCAGTATTTT. This chain joins TRBV21-1 and TRBJ2-3; TRBD2, the table's D call, lacks a check against the DNA. TRBV21-1 is a documented pseudogene. This CDR3 has 15 residues.

The chain joins TRBV9 to TRBJ1-1, with 9 positions matching TRBD1. CDR1 and CDR2 from the germline V gene are SGDLS and YYNGEE. V lost 4 bases, J lost 1 base, and 5 bases stayed unmatched. The CDR3 consists of 15 residues. For the CDR3, the DNA is TGTGCCAGCAGCCCCCCACAGGGGGCGAACACTGAAGCTTTCTTT. This encodes CASSPPQGANTEAFF.

This chain uses TRBV5-6 with TRBJ2-7; no reliable D call. This CDR3 contains 12 residues. Trimming took 1 base from V and 3 from J, leaving 5 bases between them. Per the germline V gene, CDR1 is SGHDT and CDR2 is YYEEEE. The CDR3 is CASSLSSYEQYF. For the CDR3, the DNA is TGTGCCAGCAGCTTGTCGAGCTACGAGCAGTACTTC. Complete variable domain (other parts from reference TRBV5-6 and TRBJ2-7): DAGVTQSPTHLIKTRGQQVTLRCSPKSGHDTVSWYQQALGQGPQFIFQYYEEEERQRGNFPDRFSGHQFPNYSSELNVNALLLGDSALYLCASSLSSYEQYFGPGTRLTVT.

The chain couples TRBV21-1 to TRBJ2-7; TRBD1, the table's D call, lacks a check against the DNA. TRBV21-1 represents a pseudogene. The CDR3 runs 17 residues. CDR3 in amino acids: CASSKDVSLGLRNEQYF. The CDR3, as DNA: TGTGCCAGCAGCAAAGATGTTAGTTTGGGGCTGAGGAACGAGCAGTACTTC.

V gene TRBV6-5 combines with J gene TRBJ2-7; 7 bases fit TRBD1. Germline V CDR1 and CDR2: MNHEY, SVGAGI. V dropped 2 bases and J dropped 3; count of bases not matched to a gene: 4. The CDR3 length is 14 residues. CDR3 DNA sequence: TGTGCCAGCAGTTACGGGACAGCAAACTACGAGCAGTACTTC. This codes for CASSYGTANYEQYF.

The rearrangement links TRBV14 to TRBJ1-1; D is undetermined. Trimming took 3 bases from V and 1 from J, leaving 18 bases between them. The CDR3 extends over 17 amino acids. Germline V gene data show CDR1 as SGHDN and CDR2 as FVKESK. This CDR3 reads CASSQNTVFPENTEAFF. Written as DNA, the CDR3 is TGTGCCAGCAGCCAGAATACAGTTTTCCCCGAGAACACTGAAGCTTTCTTT.

This clone was observed a handful of times. The rearrangement uses TRBV7-3 and TRBJ2-5; D might be TRBD1 (6 bases). The CDR3 runs 13 residues. Germline V gives CDR1 SGHTA, CDR2 FQGTGA. The V and J ends lost 4 bases and 4 bases respectively, with 10 bases between them. The CDR3 bases are TGTGCCAGCAGCTCGACCAGGGGAGAGACCCAGTACTTC. This translates into CASSSTRGETQYF.

The chain has TRBV11-1 and TRBJ2-5; no firm D call. The CDR3 sequence is 13 residues long. Between the trimmed V and J ends, which lost 5 bases and 3 bases, there was a span of 10 bases. The germline V gene has CDR1 SGHAT and CDR2 FQDESV (reference sequence). This CDR3 is CASSRDLKETQYF. CDR3 nucleotides: TGTGCCAGCAGCCGCGATCTAAAAGAGACCCAGTACTTC.

V is TRBV2 and J is TRBJ1-5, with 8 bases identical to TRBD1. The J segment lost 7 bases and the V segment lost 4 bases, leaving 6 bases of the junction unmatched. The CDR3 spans 14 residues. Germline V gene lookup returns CDR1 SNHLY and CDR2 FYNNEI. The CDR3 loop reads CASSVGQGLQPQHF. The CDR3, as DNA: TGTGCCAGCAGTGTCGGACAGGGATTGCAGCCCCAGCATTTT.

CDR3: CATSRAGTGDTEAFF. The CDR3 region has the DNA TGTGCCACCAGCAGAGCAGGGACAGGGGACACTGAAGCTTTCTTT. The rearrangement joins TRBV15 to TRBJ1-1, with TRBD1 matching over 10 bases. The germline CDR1 and CDR2 sequences are LNHNV and YYDKDF (reference sequence). V gave up 1 base and J gave up 3 bases; unmatched junction bases: 2. The CDR3 has 15 residues.

This clone was observed a few times. Within the sample, other DNA sequences also encode this same CDR3. V usage is TRBV15 and J usage is TRBJ2-1, with 11 nucleotides matching TRBD1. Per germline, CDR1 LNHNV and CDR2 YYDKDF (reference sequence). The CDR3 has 16 residues. The V gene end was trimmed by 0 bases and the J gene end by 3 bases; junction bases not matched to a gene: 1. The CDR3 spells CATSREGTGGYNEQFF. Written as DNA, the CDR3 is TGTGCCACCAGCAGAGAGGGGACAGGGGGCTACAATGAGCAGTTCTTC.

The chain recombines TRBV19 with TRBJ1-1, with 8 bases aligning to TRBD1. The germline V gene encodes CDR1 LNHDA and CDR2 SQIVND (reference sequence). Trimming cost V 11 bases and J 5 bases; bases outside gene matches: 19. The CDR3 consists of 16 residues. CDR3 bases: TGTGCCGGCAACCCGGGACAGGAATGGCGTTGGACTGAAGCTTTCTTT. Amino acid sequence: CAGNPGQEWRWTEAFF.

V and J are TRBV5-1 and TRBJ1-2, with 7 positions matching TRBD1. CDR1 is SGHRS and CDR2 is YFSETQ in the germline V gene. The CDR3 is made up of 14 amino acids. Losses at the gene ends were 4 bases for V and 0 bases for J; bases not matched to a gene: 3. CDR3 in amino acids: CASSEGTANYGYTF. CDR3 in DNA: TGCGCCAGCAGCGAGGGGACAGCTAACTATGGCTACACCTTC.

V is TRBV4-1 and J is TRBJ2-3; TRBD2 might be the D (5 bases). This CDR3 comprises 15 residues. V lost 2 bases and J lost 5, with 14 bases in between. The germline CDR1 and CDR2 sequences are MGHRA and YSYEKL. CDR3 region: CASSQSRGREDTQYF. CDR3 in DNA: TGCGCCAGCAGCCAATCCCGGGGTCGCGAAGATACGCAGTATTTT.

The chain is built from TRBV30 and TRBJ2-7; 9 nucleotides align to TRBD2. The CDR3 runs to 14 residues. V shed 3 bases and J 1 base; nucleotides not matched to a gene: 4. Germline V gene sequence: CDR1 GTSNPN, CDR2 SVGIG (reference sequence). CDR3 in amino acids: CAWRAGGPSYEQYF. Written as DNA, the CDR3 is TGTGCCTGGAGAGCGGGAGGACCTTCCTACGAGCAGTACTTC.

The genes are TRBV14 and TRBJ2-2, with 8 bases fitting TRBD2. CDR1 and CDR2 from the germline V gene are SGHDN and FVKESK. This CDR3 comprises 17 residues. With 2 bases clipped from V and 2 bases from J, the junction kept 7 bases outside the gene matches. The CDR3 is CASSQSTGTRNTGELFF. The CDR3 nucleotides read TGTGCCAGCAGCCAAAGTACCGGGACTAGAAACACCGGGGAGCTGTTTTTT.

This clone has just one count. This chain uses TRBV7-9 with TRBJ2-1; weak D call: TRBD2 (6 bases). CDR1 is SEHNR and CDR2 is FQNEAQ in the germline V gene (reference sequence). V lost 5 bases to trimming and J lost 6 bases, with 20 bases between them. This CDR3 contains 16 residues. The CDR3 DNA reads as TGTGCCAGCAGCCCTGTGCTGGGACTGCCCCCCAATGAGCAGTTCTTC. The encoded protein is CASSPVLGLPPNEQFF.

This rearrangement joins TRBV19 to TRBJ2-3; TRBD1 agrees at 7 bases. The germline CDR1 and CDR2 sequences are LNHDA and SQIVND (reference sequence). The CDR3 totals 15 residues. V was pared by 6 bases and J by 2 bases, with 8 bases of the junction left unmatched. CDR3 sequence reads: CASRIRDRFTDTQYF. The CDR3 nucleotides read TGTGCCAGTAGAATTAGGGACAGATTCACAGATACGCAGTATTTT.

This rearrangement joins TRBV7-6 to TRBJ2-1; TRBD2 aligns across 14 bases. Germline V CDR1 and CDR2: SGHVS, FNYEAQ. The CDR3 has 16 amino acids. Germline trimming cut 4 bases from V and 9 bases from J; bases unmatched to any gene: 8. The CDR3 spells CASSSGTSGGLSEQFF. The CDR3 nucleotides are TGTGCCAGCAGCTCCGGGACTAGCGGGGGACTCAGTGAGCAGTTCTTC.